What follows describes a single TCR beta chain. This clone was picked up one time. It lacks a known antigen. No base quality information exists; no much larger clone differs at one position. The time point label, read with the paper, signifies: baseline before first vaccination. Samples from vaccinated people were obtained from the UK trials COV001 and COV002, which included a single-blind randomized controlled phase 2/3 trial of AZD1222 (ChAdOx1 nCoV-19) in healthy adults. For TCRbeta chain sequencing, PBMC samples were collected from trial participants at day 0 and at day 28 after the second dose. The data derive from a study of T cell responses to AZD1222 COVID-19 vaccine (dated by TCRdb to about 2021). Background on the whole study: AZD1222 recipients whose second dose came at about 4 weeks and those whose second dose came at about 12 weeks were combined into one group, since spike-specific TCR depth and breadth did not differ between the two schedules. A total of 230 to 250 trial participants underwent TCR sequencing, of whom roughly 210 had received two doses of AZD1222 and roughly 26 had received two doses of the MenACWY control vaccine. Trial participants were enrolled by age into subgroups of 18-55, 56-69 and 70-plus years, and 148, 28 and 57 TCR-sequenced participants, respectively, were included in these subgroups.

The investigation overall reported the following: Only 5 to 7 AZD1222 recipients were SARS-CoV-2 seropositive at baseline, limiting conclusions about previously exposed vaccinees. A significant rise in spike-specific TCR breadth and depth was observed after two AZD1222 doses relative to day 0 and relative to MenACWY recipients. The whole spike protein was spanned by vaccine-associated CD4 TCRs, and dominant responses were seen in regions 160-218 and 743-854. Nearly half of unique spike-specific TCRs reportedly recognized epitopes outside regions mutated in the B.1.351 and B.1.1.7 variants. Participants were mostly white British, with more females than males. The authors suggested clonal diversity may have been underestimated. The 56-69-year group was small, and its depth increase did not reach significance, likely because of low power. No day 14 peak-response samples were available, so repertoires were characterized only after the peak T cell response.

From a lookup of the germline V gene, CDR1 and CDR2 are MNHEY and SVGAGI. V has 3 bases trimmed and J has 3 bases trimmed; junction bases matching no gene number 5. Inclusive of the bounding cysteine and phenylalanine, the CDR3 is 15 residues long. Here the CDR3 DNA is all that survives: 45 bases in frame from base 1. The CDR3 regions of human TCRbeta chains were subjected to immunosequencing. The authors' pipeline ran thus. Repertoire TCRs were matched against a reference library of SARS-CoV-2-specific TCRs generated with the MIRA antigen-specificity platform. Breadth meant the fraction of unique TCRs that were SARS-CoV-2-associated, whereas depth meant the fraction of total T cells that were SARS-CoV-2-associated. Using the MIRA data, each spike-specific TCR was mapped to the spike region that the TCR reacts to and placed in a CD4 or CD8 class. Log10-transformed breadth and depth values were compared by one-way ANOVA with Sidak's multiple comparisons tests. TCRdb stores this immuneACCESS table with in-frame sequences only. Part of the clones is absent; in the studies checked, under half of the shortfall reflects unresolved V genes, and no reason is known for the rest. V, J and clone size reflect that table, while D and trimming were determined from the DNA. The sample data list approximately 150,000 clones, and about nine tenths of these were observed just once. The ten biggest clones cover over 1.5% of the sample.

The receptor chain draws on TRBV6-5 and TRBJ2-3, and 8 bases in between align with TRBD1. The sample in question was peripheral blood, obtained on day 0 of AZD1222 vaccination. This sequence was found in an adult in good health. CDR3 sequence: CASSYTGGYTDTQYF. The bases are TGTGCCAGCAGTTATACAGGGGGTTATACAGATACGCAGTATTTT.